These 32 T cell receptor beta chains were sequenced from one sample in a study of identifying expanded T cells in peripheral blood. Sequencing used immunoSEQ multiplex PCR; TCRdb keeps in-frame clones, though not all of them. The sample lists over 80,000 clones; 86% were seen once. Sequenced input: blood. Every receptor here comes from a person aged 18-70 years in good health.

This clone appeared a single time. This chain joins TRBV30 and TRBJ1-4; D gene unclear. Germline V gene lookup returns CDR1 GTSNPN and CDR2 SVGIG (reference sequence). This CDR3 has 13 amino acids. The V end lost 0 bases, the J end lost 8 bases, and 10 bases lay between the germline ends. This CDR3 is CAWSVFVGEKLFF. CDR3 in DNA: TGTGCCTGGAGTGTATTTGTGGGGGAAAAACTGTTTTTT.

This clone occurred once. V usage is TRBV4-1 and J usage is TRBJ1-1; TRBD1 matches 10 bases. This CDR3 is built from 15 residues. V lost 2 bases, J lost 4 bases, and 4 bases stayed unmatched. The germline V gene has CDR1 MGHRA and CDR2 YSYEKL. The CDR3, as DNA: TGCGCCAGCAGCCAACGGACAGGGGGATCCACTGAAGCTTTCTTT. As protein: CASSQRTGGSTEAFF.

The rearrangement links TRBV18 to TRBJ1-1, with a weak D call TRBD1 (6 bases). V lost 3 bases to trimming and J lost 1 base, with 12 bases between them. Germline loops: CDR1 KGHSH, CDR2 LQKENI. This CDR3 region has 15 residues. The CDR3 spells CASSPGQLSNTEAFF. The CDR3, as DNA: TGTGCCAGCTCACCTGGACAGTTATCGAACACTGAAGCTTTCTTT.

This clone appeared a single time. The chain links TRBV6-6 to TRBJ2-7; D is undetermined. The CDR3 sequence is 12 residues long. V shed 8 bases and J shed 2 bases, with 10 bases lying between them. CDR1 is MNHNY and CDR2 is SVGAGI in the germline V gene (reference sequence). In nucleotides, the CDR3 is TGTGCCAGCCTCGACCCCCCCTACGAGCAGTACTTC. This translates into CASLDPPYEQYF.

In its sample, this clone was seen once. In DNA form, the CDR3 reads TGTGCCAGCAGTTACAGCGCTAACTATGGCTACACCTTC. It is translated as CASSYSANYGYTF. V and J are TRBV6-5 and TRBJ1-2; D unresolved. The length of the CDR3 is 13 residues. Trimming pared 2 bases from V and 0 bases from J, leaving 4 bases between. The germline gives CDR1 MNHEY, CDR2 SVGAGI.

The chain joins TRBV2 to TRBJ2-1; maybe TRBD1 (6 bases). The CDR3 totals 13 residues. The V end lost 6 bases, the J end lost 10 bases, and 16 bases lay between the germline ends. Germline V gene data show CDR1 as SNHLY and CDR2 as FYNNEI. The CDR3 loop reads CASRTLRGGEQFF. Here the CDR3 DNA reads TGTGCCAGCAGGACGCTCAGGGGTGGGGAGCAGTTCTTC.

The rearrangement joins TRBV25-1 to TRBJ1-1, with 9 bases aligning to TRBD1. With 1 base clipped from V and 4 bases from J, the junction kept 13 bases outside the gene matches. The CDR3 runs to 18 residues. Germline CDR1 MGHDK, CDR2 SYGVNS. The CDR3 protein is CASSELRPGTGLPTEAFF. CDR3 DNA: TGTGCCAGCAGTGAATTGAGACCCGGGACAGGGTTACCCACTGAAGCTTTCTTT.

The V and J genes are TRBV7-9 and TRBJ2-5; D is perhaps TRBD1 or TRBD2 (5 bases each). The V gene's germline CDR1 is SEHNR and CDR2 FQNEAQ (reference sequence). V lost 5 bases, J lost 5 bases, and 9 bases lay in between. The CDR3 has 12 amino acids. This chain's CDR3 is CASSGDEETQYF. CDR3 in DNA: TGTGCCAGCAGCGGGGACGAGGAGACCCAGTACTTC.

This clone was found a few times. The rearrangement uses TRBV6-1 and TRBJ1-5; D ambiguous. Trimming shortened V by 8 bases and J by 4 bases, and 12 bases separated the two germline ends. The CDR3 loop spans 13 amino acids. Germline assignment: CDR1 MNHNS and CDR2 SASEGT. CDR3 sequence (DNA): TGTGCCAGCCGGATGGACGGGAATCAGCCCCAGCATTTT. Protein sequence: CASRMDGNQPQHF.

The CDR3, as DNA: TGTGCCAGCAGCCAACATACAGGGTGGGGCACTGAAGCTTTCTTT. This encodes CASSQHTGWGTEAFF. The rearrangement links TRBV14 to TRBJ1-1, with TRBD1 as a possible D gene (6 bases). Germline assignment: CDR1 SGHDN and CDR2 FVKESK. The CDR3 spans 15 residues. V gave up 2 bases and J gave up 4 bases, with 14 bases separating them.

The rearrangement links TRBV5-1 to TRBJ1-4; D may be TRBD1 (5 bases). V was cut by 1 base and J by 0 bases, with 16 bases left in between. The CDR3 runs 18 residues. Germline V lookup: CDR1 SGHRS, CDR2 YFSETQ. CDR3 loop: CASSLFSGGVATNEKLFF. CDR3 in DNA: TGCGCCAGCAGCTTGTTCTCTGGGGGTGTTGCAACTAATGAAAAACTGTTTTTT.

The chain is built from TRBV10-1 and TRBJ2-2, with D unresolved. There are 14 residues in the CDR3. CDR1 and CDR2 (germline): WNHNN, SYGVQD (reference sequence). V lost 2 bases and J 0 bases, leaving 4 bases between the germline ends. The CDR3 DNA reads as TGCGCCAGCAGTGAGACTCCGAACACCGGGGAGCTGTTTTTT. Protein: CASSETPNTGELFF.

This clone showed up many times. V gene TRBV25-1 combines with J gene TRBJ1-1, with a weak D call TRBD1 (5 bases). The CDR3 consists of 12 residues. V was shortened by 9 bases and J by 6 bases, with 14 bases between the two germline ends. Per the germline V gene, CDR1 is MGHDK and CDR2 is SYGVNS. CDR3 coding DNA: TGTGCCAGTCCAAGGGGACCGGCTGAAGCTTTCTTT. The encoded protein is CASPRGPAEAFF.

The CDR3 nucleotides read TGTGCCAGCTCACCACTGGGACAGCATAATGAAAAACTGTTTTTT. Amino acids: CASSPLGQHNEKLFF. The chain couples TRBV18 to TRBJ1-4; 7 positions match TRBD1. Germline V gene data show CDR1 as KGHSH and CDR2 as LQKENI. The V segment lost 1 base and the J segment 4 bases; nucleotides outside the gene matches: 3. This CDR3 spans 15 amino acids. Full variable domain (remainder filled in from reference TRBV18 and TRBJ1-4): NAGVMQNPRHLVRRRGQEARLRCSPMKGHSHVYWYRQLPEEGLKFMVYLQKENIIDESGMPKERFSAEFPKEGPSILRIQQVVRGDSAAYFCASSPLGQHNEKLFFGSGTQLSVL.

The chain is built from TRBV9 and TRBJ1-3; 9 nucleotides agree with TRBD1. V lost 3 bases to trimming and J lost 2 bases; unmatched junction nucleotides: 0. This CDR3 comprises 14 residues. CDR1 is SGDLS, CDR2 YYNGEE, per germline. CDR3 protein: CASSGTGAGNTIYF. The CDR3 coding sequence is TGTGCCAGCAGCGGGACAGGGGCTGGAAACACCATATATTTT.

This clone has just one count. CDR3 sequence reads: CASSEQGWGETQYF. CDR3 sequence (DNA): TGTGCCAGCAGTGAACAGGGTTGGGGAGAGACCCAGTACTTC. This chain links TRBV6-1 with TRBJ2-5, with a possible D match to TRBD1 (5 bases). CDR1 MNHNS and CDR2 SASEGT come from the germline V gene. The CDR3 is 14 amino acids. V lost 2 bases and J lost 4, with 11 bases in between.

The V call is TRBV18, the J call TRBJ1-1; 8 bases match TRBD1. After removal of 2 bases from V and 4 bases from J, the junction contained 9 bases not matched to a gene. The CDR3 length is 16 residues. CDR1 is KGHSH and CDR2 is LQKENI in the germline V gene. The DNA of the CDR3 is TGTGCCAGCTCACCAACGTCAGGGGGCACGGGCACTGAAGCTTTCTTT. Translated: CASSPTSGGTGTEAFF.

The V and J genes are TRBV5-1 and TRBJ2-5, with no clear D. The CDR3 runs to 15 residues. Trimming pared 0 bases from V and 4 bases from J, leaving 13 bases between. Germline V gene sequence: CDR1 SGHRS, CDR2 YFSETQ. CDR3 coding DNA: TGCGCCAGCAGCTTGGAATCTGGGTTGGGAGAGACCCAGTACTTC. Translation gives CASSLESGLGETQYF.

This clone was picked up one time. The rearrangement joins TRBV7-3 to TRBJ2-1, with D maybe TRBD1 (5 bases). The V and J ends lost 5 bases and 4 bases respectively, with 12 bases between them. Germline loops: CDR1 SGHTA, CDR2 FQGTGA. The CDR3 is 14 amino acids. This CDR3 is CASSTQGMYNEQFF. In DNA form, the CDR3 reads TGTGCCAGCAGCACGCAGGGAATGTACAATGAGCAGTTCTTC.

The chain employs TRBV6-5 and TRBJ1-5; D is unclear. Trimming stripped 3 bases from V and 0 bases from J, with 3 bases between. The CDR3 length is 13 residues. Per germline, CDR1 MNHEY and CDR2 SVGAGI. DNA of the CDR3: TGTGCCAGCAGTTATAATAGCAATCAGCCCCAGCATTTT. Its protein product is CASSYNSNQPQHF.

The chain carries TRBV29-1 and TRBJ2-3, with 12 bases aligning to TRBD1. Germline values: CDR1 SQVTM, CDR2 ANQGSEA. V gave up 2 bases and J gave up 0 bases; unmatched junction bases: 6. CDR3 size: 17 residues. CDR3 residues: CSVEPGQGASSTDTQYF. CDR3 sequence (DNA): TGCAGCGTTGAACCGGGACAGGGGGCATCTAGCACAGATACGCAGTATTTT.

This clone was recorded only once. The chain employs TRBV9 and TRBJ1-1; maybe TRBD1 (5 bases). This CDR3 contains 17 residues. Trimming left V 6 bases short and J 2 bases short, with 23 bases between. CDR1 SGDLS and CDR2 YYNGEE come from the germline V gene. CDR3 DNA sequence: TGTGCCAGCAAGGATGGGGCAGGAGAACAGCCAAACACTGAAGCTTTCTTT. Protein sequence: CASKDGAGEQPNTEAFF.

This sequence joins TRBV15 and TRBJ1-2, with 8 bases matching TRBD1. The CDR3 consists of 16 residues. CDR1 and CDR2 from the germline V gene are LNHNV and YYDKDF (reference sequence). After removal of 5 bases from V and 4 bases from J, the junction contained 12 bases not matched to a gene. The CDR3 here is CATSQGAIRLGYGYTF. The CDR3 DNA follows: TGTGCCACCAGCCAGGGGGCCATCAGGTTAGGCTATGGCTACACCTTC.

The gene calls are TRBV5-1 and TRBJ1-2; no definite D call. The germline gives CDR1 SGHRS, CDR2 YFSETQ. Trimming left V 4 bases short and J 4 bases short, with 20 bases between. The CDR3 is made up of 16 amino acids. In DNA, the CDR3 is TGCGCCAGCAGCCCGAGACCAGAACCATTAGGCTATGGCTACACCTTC. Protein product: CASSPRPEPLGYGYTF. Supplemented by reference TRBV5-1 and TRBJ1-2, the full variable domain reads KAGVTQTPRYLIKTRGQQVTLSCSPISGHRSVSWYQQTPGQGLQFLFEYFSETQRNKGNFPGRFSGRQFSNSRSEMNVSTLELGDSALYLCASSPRPEPLGYGYTFGSGTRLTVV.

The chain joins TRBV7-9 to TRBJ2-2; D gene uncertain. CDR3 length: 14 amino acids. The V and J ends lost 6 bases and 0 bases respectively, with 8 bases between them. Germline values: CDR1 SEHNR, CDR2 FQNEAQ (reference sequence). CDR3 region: CASRPTTNTGELFF. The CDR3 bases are TGTGCCAGCAGACCGACCACGAACACCGGGGAGCTGTTTTTT.

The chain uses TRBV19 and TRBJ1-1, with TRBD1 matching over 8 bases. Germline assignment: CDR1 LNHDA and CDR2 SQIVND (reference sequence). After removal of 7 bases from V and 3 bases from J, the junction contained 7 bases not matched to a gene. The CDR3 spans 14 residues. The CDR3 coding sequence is TGTGCCAGTACCCCAGGGACAGGATACACTGAAGCTTTCTTT. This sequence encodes CASTPGTGYTEAFF.

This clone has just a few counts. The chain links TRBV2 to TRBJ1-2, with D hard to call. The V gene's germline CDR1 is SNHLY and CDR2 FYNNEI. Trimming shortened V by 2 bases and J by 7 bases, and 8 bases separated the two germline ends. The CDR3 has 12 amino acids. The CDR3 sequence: CASSERQGGYTF. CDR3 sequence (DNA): TGTGCCAGCAGTGAAAGACAAGGTGGCTACACCTTC.

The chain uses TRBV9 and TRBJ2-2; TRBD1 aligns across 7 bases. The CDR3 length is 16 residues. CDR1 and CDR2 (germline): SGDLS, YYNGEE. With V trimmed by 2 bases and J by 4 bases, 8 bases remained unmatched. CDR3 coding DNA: TGTGCCAGCAGCGTTGAGTCACAGGGGTTCACCGGGGAGCTGTTTTTT. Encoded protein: CASSVESQGFTGELFF.

DNA of the CDR3: TGTGCCAGCAGTTACGAGGGATGGCGCAATCAGCCCCAGCATTTT. Translating gives CASSYEGWRNQPQHF. This sequence joins TRBV6-6 and TRBJ1-5; D not certain. The CDR3 is 15 amino acids. Germline-derived CDR1 and CDR2 are MNHNY and SVGAGI (reference sequence). Trimming stripped 2 bases from V and 2 bases from J, with 10 bases between.

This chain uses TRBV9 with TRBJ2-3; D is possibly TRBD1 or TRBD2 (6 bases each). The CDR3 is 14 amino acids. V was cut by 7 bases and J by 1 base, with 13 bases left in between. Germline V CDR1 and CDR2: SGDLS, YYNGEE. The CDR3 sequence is CASGQSGRTDTQYF. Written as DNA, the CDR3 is TGTGCCAGCGGACAGAGCGGGCGCACAGATACGCAGTATTTT.

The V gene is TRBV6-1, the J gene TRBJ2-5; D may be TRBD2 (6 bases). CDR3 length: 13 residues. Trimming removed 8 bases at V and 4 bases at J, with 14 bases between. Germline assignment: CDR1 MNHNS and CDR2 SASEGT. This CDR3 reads CASGGTTRETQYF. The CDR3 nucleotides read TGTGCCAGCGGGGGGACCACGCGAGAGACCCAGTACTTC.

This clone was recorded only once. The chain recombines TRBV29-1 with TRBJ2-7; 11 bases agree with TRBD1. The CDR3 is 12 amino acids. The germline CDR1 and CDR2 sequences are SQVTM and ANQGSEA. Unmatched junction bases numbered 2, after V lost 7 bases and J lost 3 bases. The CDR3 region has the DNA TGCAGCGCCGGGACAGGGGGCTACGAGCAGTACTTC. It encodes CSAGTGGYEQYF.